This is a list of T cell receptor beta chains from one sample in a study of blood T cell repertoires in COVID-19. Sequencing was performed with immunoSEQ multiplex PCR; in TCRdb, only in-frame clones are kept and a portion is missing. The sample yields 300,000 to 400,000 clones, 85% seen once. Sequences were obtained from peripheral blood. The receptor source for this set is a human donor in a cohort sampled during active COVID-19. Each CDR3 is given with its conserved first and last residue. Fields, in order: V gene, clone size, J gene, D gene, CDR3 protein. A D gene is named only where the DNA matches it firmly. A row's size may be missing; if present it is once, few, many or a size class.

TRBV10-3	.	TRBJ1-2	TRBD1	CAITGTAGGYTF
TRBV6-5	few	TRBJ1-1	.	CASSYKQLNTEAFF
TRBV15	.	TRBJ2-5	.	CATSRRYLKRERQETQYF
TRBV30	once	TRBJ2-3	TRBD2	CAWEPTSGGNTQYF
TRBV24-1	.	TRBJ2-1	TRBD2	CATSDAGLAGDYNEQFF
TRBV11-2	.	TRBJ2-2	TRBD2	CASSSPRGGYTGELFF
TRBV7-3	.	TRBJ1-1	.	CASSLTRDMNTEAFF
TRBV12-3/TRBV12-4	.	TRBJ1-2	.	CASTINRDGYTF
TRBV2	.	TRBJ1-5	TRBD1	CASTGTGVSNQPQHF
TRBV19	.	TRBJ2-3	TRBD2	CASSQRGGTDTQYF
TRBV6-5	.	TRBJ1-5	.	CAIKKRVLGQPQHF
TRBV30	.	TRBJ2-7	TRBD2	CAWNLAGGSYEQYF
TRBV9	.	TRBJ1-1	.	CASSVGGAEAFF
TRBV21-1	.	TRBJ2-1	.	CASGGQGANEQFF
TRBV6-5	.	TRBJ1-2	.	CASSQDPYGYTF
TRBV27	.	TRBJ1-1	.	CASSLRGLNTEAFF
TRBV6-5	.	TRBJ2-7	TRBD1	CASTQGAAREQYF
TRBV30	.	TRBJ1-5	.	CAWSKGVEPQHF
TRBV27	.	TRBJ2-7	TRBD1	CASSYYRGPYEQYF
TRBV24-1	few	TRBJ1-2	TRBD1	CATSPSTGVVGYTF
TRBV5-4	.	TRBJ2-7	TRBD2	CASSHELAGGYEQYF
TRBV24-1	many	TRBJ1-5	.	CATSSGYEQPQHF
TRBV30	.	TRBJ2-7	.	CAWSVRVYEQYF
TRBV5-1	.	TRBJ2-5	.	CASSLGEETQYF
TRBV30	.	TRBJ1-4	.	CAWGELRVGEKLFF
TRBV27	.	TRBJ2-1	TRBD2	CASSSYTSGVTPFEQFF
TRBV7-2	.	TRBJ1-2	.	CASSLSDSRYGYTF
TRBV15	.	TRBJ2-2	.	CATSRDYGSANTGELFF
TRBV5-1	.	TRBJ1-2	TRBD1	CASSPDRDYGYTF
TRBV29-1	.	TRBJ1-1	.	CSVKSLNTEAFF
TRBV30	.	TRBJ1-5	.	CAWSLGHNQPQHF
TRBV2	.	TRBJ1-5	.	CASKPRGNQPQHF
TRBV5-1	once	TRBJ1-1	.	CATVEDRGNTEAFF
TRBV19	.	TRBJ2-5	.	CASSRVLGGLQETQYF
TRBV30	.	TRBJ1-2	TRBD1	CAWSGSTGYGYTF
TRBV7-3	.	TRBJ1-1	.	CASSPNAGDEAFF
TRBV7-6	once	TRBJ1-2	.	CASSLGRAHGYTF
TRBV7-2	.	TRBJ2-3	TRBD1	CASSLDRGGDTQYF
TRBV5-4	.	TRBJ2-2	.	CASSLRGPGELFF
TRBV9	.	TRBJ1-1	.	CASSVGRTANTEAFF
TRBV5-1	.	TRBJ1-2	.	CASSFPGSTGDGYTF
TRBV5-6	.	TRBJ1-4	TRBD1	CASSSDRVGNEKLFF
TRBV19	.	TRBJ1-4	TRBD1	CASSIYRGSEKLFF
TRBV11-3	.	TRBJ1-1	.	CASSQTVNTEAFF